This T cell receptor (beta chain) was observed in a study of blood T cells in healthy people across ages. At the level of the study: Through template switching, about one barcoded beta molecule was captured per two T cells, as measured in model experiments.

J lost 6 bases, V lost 6 bases, and 13 bases had no gene match. This CDR3 has 16 residues. Together with a sample-barcoded 5' primer, a J-beta primer mix was included in a second PCR lasting roughly 6 to 12 cycles. TCRdb analysed the 5' RACE reads with MiXCR anew, one entry per CDR3 protein. The sample lists 660,000 or so distinct CDR3 sequences; roughly three fifths were seen once. With respect to this clonotype: Its antigen is unknown.

Study-level points and caveats: Long-lived donors had more naive CD4+ cells and higher diversity than aged donors.

This receptor was taken from a man between 60 and 75 years old in good health. The V call is TRBV12-3 or TRBV12-4, the J call TRBJ2-3; the match to TRBD2 covers 9 bases. Sequences were obtained from blood. The CDR3 region is CASRTNLAGSRDTQYF. The CDR3 bases are TGTGCCAGCAGGACCAATCTAGCGGGGAGCAGGGATACGCAGTATTTT.